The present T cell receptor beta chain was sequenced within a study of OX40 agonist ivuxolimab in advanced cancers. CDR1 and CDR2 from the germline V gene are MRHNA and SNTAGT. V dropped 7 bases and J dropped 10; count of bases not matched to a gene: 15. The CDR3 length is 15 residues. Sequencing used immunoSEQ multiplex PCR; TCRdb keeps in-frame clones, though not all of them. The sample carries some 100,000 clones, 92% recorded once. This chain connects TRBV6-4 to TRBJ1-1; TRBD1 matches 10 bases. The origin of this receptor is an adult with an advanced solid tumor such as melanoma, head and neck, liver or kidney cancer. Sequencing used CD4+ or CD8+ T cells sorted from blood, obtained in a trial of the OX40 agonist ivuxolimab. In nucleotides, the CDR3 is TGTGCCAGCACTAGACCGGGACAGGGGATTCTTGGAGCTTTCTTT. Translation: CASTRPGQGILGAFF.